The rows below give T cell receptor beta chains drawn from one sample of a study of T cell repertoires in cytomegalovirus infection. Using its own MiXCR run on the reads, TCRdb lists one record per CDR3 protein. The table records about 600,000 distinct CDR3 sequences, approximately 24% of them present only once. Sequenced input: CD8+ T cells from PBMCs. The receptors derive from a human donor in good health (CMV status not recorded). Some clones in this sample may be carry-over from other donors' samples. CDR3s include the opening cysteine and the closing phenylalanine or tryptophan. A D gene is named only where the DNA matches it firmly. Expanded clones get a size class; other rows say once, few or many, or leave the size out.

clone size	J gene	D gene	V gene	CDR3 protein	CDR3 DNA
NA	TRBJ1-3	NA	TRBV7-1	CASSNDRVYSGNTIYF	TGTGCCAGCAGCAACGACCGGGTCTACTCTGGAAACACCATATATTTT
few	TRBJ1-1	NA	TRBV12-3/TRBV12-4	CASSLSSGRGPEAFF	TGTGCCAGCAGTTTATCATCGGGGAGGGGCCCTGAAGCTTTCTTT
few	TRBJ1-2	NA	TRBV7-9	CASSSRTSRYGYTF	TGTGCCAGCAGCTCAAGGACAAGTCGCTATGGCTACACCTTC
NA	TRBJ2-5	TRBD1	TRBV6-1	CASSPPGQGQETQYF	TGTGCCAGCAGTCCCCCCGGACAGGGACAAGAGACCCAGTACTTC
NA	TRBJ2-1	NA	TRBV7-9	CASSSTGEGEQFF	TGTGCCAGCAGCTCGACAGGGGAGGGTGAGCAGTTCTTC
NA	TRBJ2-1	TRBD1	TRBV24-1	CATSDPLVGTGGIDEQFF	TGTGCCACCAGTGACCCACTGGTTGGGACAGGGGGCATCGATGAGCAGTTCTTC
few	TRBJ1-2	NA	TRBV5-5	CASSPDLGNYGYTF	TGTGCCAGCAGCCCGGACTTGGGCAACTATGGCTACACCTTC
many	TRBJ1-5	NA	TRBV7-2	CASSLVWEDQPQHF	TGTGCCAGCAGCTTAGTTTGGGAGGATCAGCCCCAGCATTTT
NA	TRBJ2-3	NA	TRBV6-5	CASTPRPWREQTSTDTQYF	TGTGCCAGCACTCCCCGACCCTGGCGGGAACAAACTAGCACAGATACGCAGTATTTT
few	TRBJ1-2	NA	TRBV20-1	CSARDTQNYGYTF	TGCAGTGCTAGAGACACACAAAACTATGGCTACACCTTC
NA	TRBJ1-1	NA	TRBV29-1	CSVEDNGRGNTEAFF	TGCAGCGTTGAAGATAATGGCAGGGGAAACACTGAAGCTTTCTTT